The T cell receptor (beta chain) described here comes from a study of T cell repertoires in cytomegalovirus infection. Study details: A matching HLA type, together with CMV infection, was signaled by public TCR beta signatures.

The CDR3 spans 13 residues. CDR1 is MNHEY, CDR2 SVGEGT, per germline. V was trimmed by 2 bases and J by 5 bases, leaving 9 bases between them. Study-level points and caveats: Cumulative frequency (of public TCR beta family members) identified carriers of CMV plus the relevant HLA. Across the ex vivo response, the dominant clonotypes were HLA-C-restricted CMV-specific TCR beta clonotypes.

TCRdb called the reads again in MiXCR, with one record for every CDR3 protein. Among around 260,000 distinct CDR3 sequences, approximately 9.1% were seen once, and the ten largest hold about 14%. The table lists this clonotype with many counts. Its antigen remains unknown. The sequence was obtained from a human donor in good health (CMV status not recorded). Some clones in this sample may be carry-over from other donors' samples. The chain couples TRBV6-2 or TRBV6-3 to TRBJ1-2; unclear D gene. Sequenced: PBMCs. The CDR3 region has the DNA TGTGCCAGCAGTTACGGGGATCCGTATGGCTACACCTTC. This codes for CASSYGDPYGYTF.